This note documents a single TCR beta chain sequence. Its antigen is undetermined. The record originates from a study of immune evolution from preneoplasia to lung adenocarcinoma. Study-level information: HLA loss of heterozygosity: roughly 6.4% AIS, more than 14% MIA, more than 25% ADC, none AAH.

Study findings and constraints: Top clone frequencies peaked in normal lung, apparently declining through invasive adenocarcinoma.

Method: immunoSEQ multiplex PCR; TCRdb's copy keeps in-frame clones and lacks some. This table has roughly 5,300 clones, around 85% appearing once. Each case's diagnosis was confirmed by two pathologists on H&E. Sequencing was performed on FFPE invasive lung adenocarcinoma tissue. The receptor was derived from a person aged 45 to 69 with lung adenocarcinoma.

The CDR3 spells CASSLGLAVSNEQFF. CDR3 nucleotide sequence: TGTGCCAGCAGCTTAGGTCTAGCAGTATCAAATGAGCAGTTCTTC. V is TRBV7-8 and J is TRBJ2-1; tentative D call: TRBD2 (5 bases). The CDR3 contains 15 residues. Germline CDR1 reads SGHVS; CDR2 reads FQNEAQ. Trimming removed 1 base from V and 7 bases from J, with 14 bases in between.